The sequence of this T cell receptor (beta chain) was determined in a study of a mutant IDH1 vaccine in newly diagnosed glioma. The wider study: Patients under treatment included about 62% males and 37.5% females and had a mean age of approximately 44 years. Receipt of radiotherapy, temozolomide, or both preceded the study, and most received both. Broader study findings: Pseudoprogression appears to have had no connection to changes in top peripheral T cell clonotypes.

The repertoire was sequenced with immunoSEQ multiplex PCR; TCRdb's copy has only in-frame clones and lacks some. The sample has about 36,000 clones; roughly 80% are singletons. As to time point: baseline, week 1 (first vaccination visit). Treatment given: pre-vaccination baseline after standard-of-care therapy. A remark on this clone: Antigen: not known.

Sample: PBMCs, taken from a glioma patient treated with radiotherapy, temozolomide or both. The TCR sequence derives from a man between 40 and 49 years old with glioma. Some clones in this sample may be carry-over from other donors' samples.

CDR3 sequence reads: CATSRAGRNEQYF. CDR3 nucleotides: TGTGCCACCAGCAGAGCAGGGAGAAACGAGCAGTACTTC. The V call is TRBV15, the J call TRBJ2-7; perhaps D is TRBD1 or TRBD2 (5 bases each). The germline V gene encodes CDR1 LNHNV and CDR2 YYDKDF (reference sequence). The germline V and J ends were trimmed by 1 base and 5 bases, with 9 bases remaining between them. The CDR3 is 13 residues long.